One sample yielded the 23 T cell receptor beta chains listed below, sequenced in a study of radiation and T cells in renal cell carcinoma. Documented time point: baseline pretreatment blood. Specified treatment: 15 Gy SBRT to primary tumor, nephrectomy 4 weeks later. Sequencing used immunoSEQ multiplex PCR; TCRdb keeps in-frame clones, though not all of them. The sample lists roughly 100,000 clones, 86% occurring once. The sequences come from blood, collected from a patient whose treatment included radiotherapy and nephrectomy. These receptors originate from a man aged 50 to 60 with renal cell carcinoma.

This rearrangement joins TRBV5-1 to TRBJ2-7, with a possible D match to TRBD2 (5 bases). The germline CDR1 and CDR2 sequences are SGHRS and YFSETQ. The V and J ends lost 2 bases and 5 bases respectively, with 11 bases between them. This CDR3 has 13 amino acids. The CDR3 here is CASSLRTLDEQYF. The CDR3 region has the DNA TGCGCCAGCAGCTTACGGACTCTCGACGAGCAGTACTTC.

This chain links TRBV19 with TRBJ1-3; tentatively, D is TRBD1 (6 bases). CDR1 is LNHDA and CDR2 is SQIVND in the germline V gene (reference sequence). The length of the CDR3 is 14 residues. V lost 3 bases and J lost 2, with 8 bases in between. The CDR3 reads CASSISGAGNTIYF. CDR3 sequence (DNA): TGTGCCAGTAGTATCTCAGGGGCTGGAAACACCATATATTTT.

The CDR3: CASSLASSAEQFF. CDR3 coding DNA: TGCGCCAGCAGCTTGGCGAGTAGCGCTGAGCAGTTCTTC. V usage is TRBV5-1 and J usage is TRBJ2-1; TRBD2 is a possible D gene (5 bases). Per the germline V gene, CDR1 is SGHRS and CDR2 is YFSETQ. CDR3 length: 13 residues. Trimming pared 0 bases from V and 9 bases from J, leaving 10 bases between.

The V and J genes are TRBV6-6 and TRBJ1-1, with 7 bases aligning to TRBD1. Germline V gene sequence: CDR1 MNHNY, CDR2 SVGAGI (reference sequence). V shed 4 bases and J 3 bases; nucleotides not matched to a gene: 11. The CDR3 loop spans 16 amino acids. CDR3 residues: CASSSPRPGGYTEAFF. The CDR3, as DNA: TGTGCCAGCAGTTCGCCTCGCCCAGGGGGTTACACTGAAGCTTTCTTT.

The CDR3 sequence: CASSARLAGGPDTQYF. The DNA for the CDR3 is TGTGCCAGCAGCGCCAGACTAGCGGGGGGTCCAGATACGCAGTATTTT. V gene TRBV7-2 combines with J gene TRBJ2-3, with TRBD2 matching over 13 bases. CDR3 length: 16 amino acids. J lost 4 bases, V lost 5 bases, and 6 bases had no gene match. Germline V gives CDR1 SGHTA, CDR2 FQGNSA.

The chain has TRBV5-1 and TRBJ2-7, with 10 nucleotides matching TRBD2. The germline gives CDR1 SGHRS, CDR2 YFSETQ. J was trimmed by 1 base and V by 4 bases; bases with no gene match: 5. CDR3 length equals 15 residues. CDR3 protein: CASSPIAGGSYEQYF. CDR3 DNA: TGCGCCAGCAGCCCTATAGCGGGGGGATCCTACGAGCAGTACTTC.

V gene TRBV11-1 combines with J gene TRBJ2-7, with D unclear. The ends were cut back, 4 bases at V and 3 bases at J, with 13 bases in the middle. Germline assignment: CDR1 SGHAT and CDR2 FQDESV (reference sequence). The length of the CDR3 is 14 residues. The CDR3 DNA reads as TGTGCCAGCAGCTCGGGCCGGAGAGGCTACGAGCAGTACTTC. Translating it yields CASSSGRRGYEQYF.

This chain links TRBV4-2 with TRBJ2-2; possibly TRBD1 or TRBD2 for D (6 bases each). V was clipped by 4 bases and J by 0 bases, with 15 bases between them. This CDR3 comprises 17 residues. CDR1 LGHNA and CDR2 YNFKEQ come from the germline V gene. CDR3 loop: CASSRELGGTNTGELFF. CDR3 bases: TGTGCCAGCAGCCGGGAGTTAGGGGGGACGAACACCGGGGAGCTGTTTTTT.

This clone was counted between two and nine times. V is TRBV6-5 and J is TRBJ2-7; D possibly corresponds to TRBD2 (6 bases). Between the trimmed V and J ends, which lost 2 bases and 0 bases, there was a span of 8 bases. The CDR3 spans 14 residues. Germline loops: CDR1 MNHEY, CDR2 SVGAGI. The CDR3 region is CASSYGGGSYEQYF. CDR3 nucleotides: TGTGCCAGCAGTTACGGGGGAGGCTCCTACGAGCAGTACTTC.

The chain joins TRBV9 to TRBJ1-1; possible D gene TRBD1, 5 bases. This CDR3 spans 13 amino acids. Germline-derived CDR1 and CDR2 are SGDLS and YYNGEE. Between the trimmed V and J ends, which lost 0 bases and 6 bases, there was a span of 9 bases. The CDR3 DNA follows: TGTGCCAGCAGCGTAGGGGCAGGGTCTGAAGCTTTCTTT. This translates into CASSVGAGSEAFF.

This rearrangement joins TRBV6-5 to TRBJ1-1, with 7 bases identical to TRBD1. Germline trimming cut 0 bases from V and 4 bases from J; bases unmatched to any gene: 5. CDR3 size: 15 residues. The germline V gene encodes CDR1 MNHEY and CDR2 SVGAGI. CDR3 bases: TGTGCCAGCAGTTACTCGACAGGGTGGGGCACTGAAGCTTTCTTT. This gives the protein CASSYSTGWGTEAFF.

This rearrangement joins TRBV5-1 to TRBJ1-2; 8 nucleotides line up with TRBD1. From germline, CDR1 is SGHRS and CDR2 YFSETQ. The CDR3 consists of 16 residues. V dropped 4 bases and J dropped 2; count of bases not matched to a gene: 10. This CDR3 reads CASSPTGVRENYGYTF. The CDR3 coding sequence is TGCGCCAGCAGCCCGACAGGGGTCCGGGAGAACTATGGCTACACCTTC.

The chain recombines TRBV7-2 with TRBJ2-1, with TRBD2 matching 9 bases. This CDR3 is 17 amino acids long. Germline lookup yields CDR1 SGHTA and CDR2 FQGNSA. V lost 2 bases, J lost 5 bases, and 10 bases stayed unmatched. In DNA form, the CDR3 reads TGTGCCAGCAGCTTATTTGTAGCGGGGGTATCCAACAATGAGCAGTTCTTC. Translation gives CASSLFVAGVSNNEQFF.

Details on this clone: The junction and the germline gene differ at one end; a read error may be behind it. At the DNA level, this CDR3 is encoded by other sequences in the same sample as well. V is TRBV6-5 and J is TRBJ1-1; no clear D gene. There are 16 residues in the CDR3. The germline V gene has CDR1 MNHEY and CDR2 SVGAGI. The CDR3 protein is CASSYGGYRGNTEAFF. CDR3 sequence (DNA): TGTGCCAGCAGTTACGGAGGATATCGGGGAAACACTGAAGCCTTCTTT.

The rearrangement links TRBV30 to TRBJ1-4; tentative D call: TRBD1 (6 bases). CDR3 size: 13 residues. Germline V gene sequence: CDR1 GTSNPN, CDR2 SVGIG (reference sequence). Trimming removed 1 base at V and 5 bases at J, with 8 bases between. This chain's CDR3 is CAWSGQGNEKLFF. The CDR3 nucleotides read TGTGCCTGGAGTGGGCAGGGGAATGAAAAACTGTTTTTT.

The rearrangement links TRBV28 to TRBJ1-2; 9 nucleotides match TRBD1. The V and J ends lost 8 bases and 6 bases, in that order; junction bases with no gene match: 4. This CDR3 contains 12 residues. The germline gives CDR1 MDHEN, CDR2 SYDVKM. The CDR3 nucleotides are TGTGCCAGCGAACAGGGGGCGGATGGCTACACCTTC. Translated, it gives CASEQGADGYTF.

This clone is a singleton in its sample. V gene TRBV4-1 combines with J gene TRBJ2-1; TRBD2 agrees at 9 bases. Trimming removed 3 bases from V and 4 bases from J; junction bases left unmatched: 10. Germline V gene lookup returns CDR1 MGHRA and CDR2 YSYEKL. The CDR3 has 17 residues. CDR3 sequence: CASSQGPLAGRYNEQFF. The CDR3 DNA is TGCGCCAGCAGCCAGGGACCCCTAGCGGGACGTTACAATGAGCAGTTCTTC.

The gene calls are TRBV5-1 and TRBJ2-2; 13 bases are a match to TRBD2. The germline gives CDR1 SGHRS, CDR2 YFSETQ. V gave up 6 bases and J gave up 3 bases; unmatched junction bases: 2. The CDR3 has 15 amino acids. The CDR3 DNA reads TGCGCCAGCAAAGGACTAGCGGGAGACACCGGGGAGCTGTTTTTT. Its protein product is CASKGLAGDTGELFF.

The V gene is TRBV7-9, the J gene TRBJ2-3, with 7 bases identical to TRBD1. V trimming: 5 bases; J trimming: 8 bases; junction bases outside the gene matches: 4. The CDR3 loop spans 12 amino acids. Germline V gene data show CDR1 as SEHNR and CDR2 as FQNEAQ (reference sequence). This CDR3 reads CASSNTGVTQYF. The CDR3 DNA reads TGTGCCAGCAGCAACACAGGGGTTACGCAGTATTTT.

The chain is built from TRBV7-2 and TRBJ2-7, with TRBD1 identical over 8 bases. The CDR3 contains 14 residues. The V gene's germline CDR1 is SGHTA and CDR2 FQGNSA. J was trimmed by 6 bases and V by 4 bases; bases with no gene match: 8. The CDR3 sequence is CASSSTGVRVEQYF. In DNA, the CDR3 is TGTGCCAGCAGCTCGACAGGGGTTAGAGTCGAGCAGTACTTC.

This clone has a single count. One end of the junction varies from germline; a read error may be responsible. This chain links TRBV7-7 with TRBJ2-1, with TRBD2 identical over 14 bases. This CDR3 has 16 amino acids. Germline CDR1 is SSHAT and CDR2 is FNYEAQ (reference sequence). The CDR3 loop is CASSPRLAGGNNEQFF. The CDR3 DNA sequence: TGTGCTAGCAGCCCGCGACTAGCGGGAGGGAACAATGAGCAGTTCTTC. Variable domain in full (rest from reference TRBV7-7 and TRBJ2-1): GAGVSQSPRYKVTKRGQDVTLRCDPISSHATLYWYQQALGQGPEFLTYFNYEAQPDKSGLPSDRFSAERPEGSISTLTIQRTEQRDSAMYRCASSPRLAGGNNEQFFGPGTRLTVL.

The chain couples TRBV7-6 to TRBJ1-1; the D gene is possibly TRBD1 (5 bases). V lost 5 bases, J lost 5 bases, and 21 bases lay in between. Germline V gene data show CDR1 as SGHVS and CDR2 as FNYEAQ. The CDR3 spans 16 residues. The CDR3 DNA reads TGTGCCAGCAGCCCTACCAACTCAGGGAGTTTGACTGAAGCTTTCTTT. Amino acid sequence: CASSPTNSGSLTEAFF. Based on the CDR3 plus reference TRBV7-6 and TRBJ1-1, the full variable domain is GAGVSQSPRYKVTKRGQDVALRCDPISGHVSLYWYRQALGQGPEFLTYFNYEAQQDKSGLPNDRFSAERPEGSISTLTIQRTEQRDSAMYRCASSPTNSGSLTEAFFGQGTRLTVV.

In this sample, this clone turned up once. V is TRBV19 and J is TRBJ2-6; D is perhaps TRBD2 (5 bases). The CDR3 runs 14 residues. From germline, CDR1 is LNHDA and CDR2 SQIVND (reference sequence). Trimming took off 10 bases at V and 1 base at J, with 11 bases between the two ends. This CDR3 is CATPGMSGANVLTF. As DNA, the CDR3 is TGTGCCACCCCCGGGATGTCTGGGGCCAACGTCCTGACTTTC.